The source of this TCR beta chain is a study of identical twins. Study observations and caveats: Fewer insertions were carried by abundant cord blood beta clonotypes, but none was seen in memory repertoires. Twin-shared out-of-frame alpha sequences showed excess low generation probability.

Note on this clonotype: Its antigen is currently unknown.

Template switching created a universal primer site, and the cDNA included unique molecular identifiers. MiXCR was run by TCRdb on the 5' RACE reads, yielding one entry per CDR3 protein. Counted here are some 330,000 distinct CDR3 sequences, roughly 9% occurring once; the ten biggest clones make up 8% to 10%. Trimming at V came to 0 bases and at J to 4 bases, leaving 4 bases not matched to a gene. The CDR3 has 15 residues. Per the germline V gene, CDR1 is SEHNR and CDR2 is FQNEAQ (reference sequence). V and J are TRBV7-9 and TRBJ2-5; 8 positions agree with TRBD1. The sequenced sample was naive T cells sorted from blood. This TCR came from a woman between 45 and 65 years old in good health. CDR3 residues: CASSLARTGRETQYF. In nucleotides, the CDR3 is TGTGCCAGCAGCTTAGCTCGGACAGGGCGAGAGACCCAGTACTTC.